This is a list of T cell receptor beta chains from one sample in a study of breast tumors, draining lymph nodes, adjacent tissues. Via MiXCR, TCRdb re-called the multiplex PCR reads, giving one row per CDR3 protein. The table has tens of thousands of distinct CDR3 sequences, about 61% seen once; the top ten hold roughly a fifth. Material: tumor-adjacent breast tissue. Source of these receptors: a female donor with breast cancer. Some clones in this sample may be carry-over from other donors' samples. The CDR3 runs from the conserved cysteine through the conserved F or W. D genes are given only for firm matches.

TRBD2,TRBV29-1,TRBJ2-1,CSVGGVDEQFF
-,TRBV15,TRBJ1-6,CATSRENSPLHF
TRBD2,TRBV5-4,TRBJ2-3,CASSLGLAATDTQYF
TRBD2,TRBV7-3,TRBJ2-1,CASSSRLAGEHEQFF
-,TRBV20-1,TRBJ2-5,CSARVFRGGETQYF
-,TRBV2,TRBJ1-5,CASSAGTRNQPQHF
TRBD1,TRBV5-7,TRBJ1-6,CASSIRQGNYNSPLHF
-,TRBV12-3/TRBV12-4,TRBJ1-2,CASSSTPEGNYGYTF
-,TRBV10-3,TRBJ1-2,CAISESQGDVNYGYTF
-,TRBV7-2,TRBJ1-5,CASSLKANSNQPQHF
-,TRBV20-1,TRBJ1-2,CSARGWQGSAYTF
-,TRBV4-2,TRBJ1-5,CASSREPNQPQHF
-,TRBV10-3,TRBJ1-5,CAISATVGEPQHF
TRBD2,TRBV2,TRBJ2-1,CASSAAGGHNYNEQFF
-,TRBV5-1,TRBJ1-2,CASSQQGGYGYTF
-,TRBV19,TRBJ2-3,CASRTVNTDTQYF
TRBD1,TRBV7-2,TRBJ1-2,CASSLLKGARGYTF
-,TRBV15,TRBJ1-5,CATSRGGSFGNQPQHF
-,TRBV2,TRBJ1-3,CASSDSNPGNTIYF
-,TRBV15,TRBJ2-5,CATSSGLKTGSEEETQYF
-,TRBV20-1,TRBJ2-1,CSAIRGQFF